This T cell receptor beta chain was captured in a study of cytomegalovirus exposure and HLA in healthy donors. PCR amplification relied on 60 Vbeta primers (plus 13 Jbeta primers). Produced via immunoSEQ multiplex PCR; TCRdb's table is partial and in-frame only. Of more than 95,000 clones listed, roughly 75% are singletons. Sequenced input: PBMCs. This TCR came from a woman in her thirties or forties in good health and CMV-seronegative.

CDR3 region: CASSPSTSPTYEGYTF. CDR3 coding DNA: TGTGCCAGCAGTCCGTCGACATCTCCCACGTATGAGGGCTACACCTTC. The chain uses TRBV28 and TRBJ1-2; D remains ambiguous. The CDR3 runs to 16 residues. V lost 5 bases, J lost 8 bases, and 24 bases lay in between. Germline loops: CDR1 MDHEN, CDR2 SYDVKM.